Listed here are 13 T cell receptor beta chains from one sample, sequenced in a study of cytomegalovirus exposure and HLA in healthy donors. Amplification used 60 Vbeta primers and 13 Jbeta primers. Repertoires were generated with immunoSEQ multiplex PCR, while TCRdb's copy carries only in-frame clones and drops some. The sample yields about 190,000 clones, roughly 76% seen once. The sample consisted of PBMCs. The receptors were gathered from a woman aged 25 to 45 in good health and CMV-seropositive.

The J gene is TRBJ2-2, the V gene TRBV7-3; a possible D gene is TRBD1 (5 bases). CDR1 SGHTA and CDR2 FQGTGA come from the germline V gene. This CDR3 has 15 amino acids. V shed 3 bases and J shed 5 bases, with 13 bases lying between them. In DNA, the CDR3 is TGTGCCAGCAGCTTTACCGGACATTTGACCGGGGAGCTGTTTTTT. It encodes CASSFTGHLTGELFF.

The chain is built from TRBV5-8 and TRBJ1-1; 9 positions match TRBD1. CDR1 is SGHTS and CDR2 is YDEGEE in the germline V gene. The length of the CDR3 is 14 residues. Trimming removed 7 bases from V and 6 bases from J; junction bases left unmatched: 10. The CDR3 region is CASGKQGALPEAFF. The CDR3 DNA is TGTGCCAGCGGAAAACAGGGGGCATTGCCTGAAGCTTTCTTT.

CDR3 in amino acids: CASSSWSGYTF. In nucleotides, the CDR3 is TGTGCCAGCAGCTCCTGGAGCGGCTACACCTTC. This chain links TRBV5-4 with TRBJ1-2; D ambiguous. V was pared by 3 bases and J by 8 bases, with 8 bases between. Germline V gene data show CDR1 as SGHNT and CDR2 as YYREEE (reference sequence). The length of the CDR3 is 11 residues.

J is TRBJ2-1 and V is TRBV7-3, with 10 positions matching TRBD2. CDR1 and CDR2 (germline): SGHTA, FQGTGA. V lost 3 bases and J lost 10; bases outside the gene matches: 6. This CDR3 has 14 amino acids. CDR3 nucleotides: TGTGCCAGCAGCTTCCTAGCGGGAGCTACAGAGCAGTTCTTC. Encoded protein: CASSFLAGATEQFF.

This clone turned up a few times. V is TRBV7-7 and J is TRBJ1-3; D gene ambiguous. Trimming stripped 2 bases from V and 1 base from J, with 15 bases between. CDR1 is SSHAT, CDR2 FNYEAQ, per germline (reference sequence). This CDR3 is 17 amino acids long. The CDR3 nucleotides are TGTGCCAGCAGCTTATTCGGCGGGTCTCTGTCTGGAAACACCATATATTTT. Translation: CASSLFGGSLSGNTIYF.

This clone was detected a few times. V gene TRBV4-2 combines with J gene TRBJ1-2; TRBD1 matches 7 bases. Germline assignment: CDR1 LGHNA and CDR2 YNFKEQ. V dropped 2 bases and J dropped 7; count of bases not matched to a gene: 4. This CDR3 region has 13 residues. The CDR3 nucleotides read TGTGCCAGCAGCCAAACAGGGGCTGCTGGCTACACCTTC. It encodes CASSQTGAAGYTF.

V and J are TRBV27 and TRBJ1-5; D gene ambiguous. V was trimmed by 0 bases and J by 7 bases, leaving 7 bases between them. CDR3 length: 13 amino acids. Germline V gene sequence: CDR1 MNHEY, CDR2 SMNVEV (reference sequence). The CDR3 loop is CASSLSTVQPQHF. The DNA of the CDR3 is TGTGCCAGCAGTTTATCCACGGTCCAGCCCCAGCATTTT.

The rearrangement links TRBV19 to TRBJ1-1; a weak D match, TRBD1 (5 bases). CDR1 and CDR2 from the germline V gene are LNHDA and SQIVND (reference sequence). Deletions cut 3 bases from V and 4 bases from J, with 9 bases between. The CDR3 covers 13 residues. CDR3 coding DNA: TGTGCCAGTAGTATGATCCAGGGCACTGAAGCTTTCTTT. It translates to CASSMIQGTEAFF.

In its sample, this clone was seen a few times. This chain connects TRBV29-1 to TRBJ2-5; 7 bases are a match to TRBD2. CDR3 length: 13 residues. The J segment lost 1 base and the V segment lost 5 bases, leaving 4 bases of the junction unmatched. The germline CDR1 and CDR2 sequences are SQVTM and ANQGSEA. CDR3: CSVYGGIQETQYF. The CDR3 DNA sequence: TGCAGCGTTTACGGGGGGATCCAAGAGACCCAGTACTTC.

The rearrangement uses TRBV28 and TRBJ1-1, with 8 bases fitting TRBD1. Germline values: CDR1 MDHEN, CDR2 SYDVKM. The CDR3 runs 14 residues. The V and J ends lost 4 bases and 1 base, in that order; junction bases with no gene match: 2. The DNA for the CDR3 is TGTGCCAGCAGTTGGGGACAGGAGAACACTGAAGCTTTCTTT. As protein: CASSWGQENTEAFF.

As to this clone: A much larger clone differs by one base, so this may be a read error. CDR3 DNA sequence: TGCGCCAGCAGCTTAACAGGGGGCTACGAGCAGTACTTC. Its protein is CASSLTGGYEQYF. The J gene is TRBJ2-7, the V gene TRBV5-1; 8 bases fit TRBD1. The CDR3 is 13 residues long. Per the germline V gene, CDR1 is SGHRS and CDR2 is YFSETQ. V lost 2 bases and J lost 3; bases outside the gene matches: 1.

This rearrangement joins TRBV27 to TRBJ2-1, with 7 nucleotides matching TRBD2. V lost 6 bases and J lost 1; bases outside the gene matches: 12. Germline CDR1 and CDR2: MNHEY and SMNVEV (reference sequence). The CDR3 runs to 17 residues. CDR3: CASSGREREWSYNEQFF. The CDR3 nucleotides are TGTGCCAGCAGCGGGCGGGAGAGGGAGTGGTCCTACAATGAGCAGTTCTTC.

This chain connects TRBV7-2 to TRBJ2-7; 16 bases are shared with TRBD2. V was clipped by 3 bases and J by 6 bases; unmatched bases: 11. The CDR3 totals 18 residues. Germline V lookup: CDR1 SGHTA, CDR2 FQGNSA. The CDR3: CASSLRTGTSGGVFEQYF. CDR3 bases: TGTGCCAGCAGCTTGAGGACCGGGACTAGCGGGGGGGTTTTCGAGCAGTACTTC.